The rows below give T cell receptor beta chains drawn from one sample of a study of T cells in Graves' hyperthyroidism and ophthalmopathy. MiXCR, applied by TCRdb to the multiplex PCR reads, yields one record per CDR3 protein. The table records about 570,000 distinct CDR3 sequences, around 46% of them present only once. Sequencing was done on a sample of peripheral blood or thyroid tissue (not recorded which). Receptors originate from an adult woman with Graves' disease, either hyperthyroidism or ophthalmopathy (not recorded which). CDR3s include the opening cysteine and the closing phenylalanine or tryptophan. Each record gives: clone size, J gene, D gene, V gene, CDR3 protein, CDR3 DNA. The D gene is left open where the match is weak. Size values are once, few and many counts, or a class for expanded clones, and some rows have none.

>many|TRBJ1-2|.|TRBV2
CASSGVLSGSQGYTF
TGTGCCAGCAGTGGGGTGTTATCGGGTTCGCAGGGCTACACCTTC
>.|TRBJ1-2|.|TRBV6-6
CASSPRIGGLGYTF
TGTGCCAGCAGTCCGAGGATCGGGGGTCTTGGCTACACCTTC
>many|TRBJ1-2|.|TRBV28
CASSFLAYGYTF
TGTGCCAGCAGTTTCTTAGCTTATGGCTACACCTTC
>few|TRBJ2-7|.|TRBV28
CASTLGGGARYEQYF
TGTGCCAGCACCTTAGGGGGGGGGGCTCGCTACGAGCAGTACTTC
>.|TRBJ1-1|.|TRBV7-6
CASPSTLPNAEAFF
TGTGCCAGCCCCTCCACCCTACCGAACGCTGAAGCTTTCTTT
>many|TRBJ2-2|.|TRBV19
CASSRGLERFKGTGELFF
TGTGCCAGTAGTAGGGGGTTGGAGCGCTTCAAAGGCACCGGGGAGCTGTTTTTT
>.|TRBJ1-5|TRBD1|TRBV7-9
CASSKDRGGEPQHF
TGTGCCAGCAGCAAAGACAGGGGGGGGGAGCCCCAGCATTTT
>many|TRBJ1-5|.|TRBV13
CASSLAGQDSNQPQHF
TGTGCCAGCAGCTTAGCTGGGCAGGATAGCAATCAGCCCCAGCATTTT
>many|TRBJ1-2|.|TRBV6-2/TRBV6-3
CASSLVAGNIYGYTF
TGTGCCAGCAGTTTAGTTGCGGGCAATATCTATGGCTACACCTTC
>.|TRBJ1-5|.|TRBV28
CASIARDVYSNQPQHF
TGTGCCAGCATTGCCCGAGACGTTTATAGCAATCAGCCCCAGCATTTT
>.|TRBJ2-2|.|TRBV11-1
CASSPLTTGELFF
TGTGCCAGCAGCCCCCTGACCACCGGGGAGCTGTTTTTT
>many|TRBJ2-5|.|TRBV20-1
CSASRGLSQYF
TGCAGTGCTAGTCGGGGCCTATCCCAGTACTTC
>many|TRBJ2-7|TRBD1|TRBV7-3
CASSFGQGYEQYF
TGTGCCAGCAGCTTCGGACAGGGCTACGAGCAGTACTTC
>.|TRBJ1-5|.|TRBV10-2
CASSERSSNQPQHF
TGCGCCAGCAGTGAGCGGAGTAGCAATCAGCCCCAGCATTTT
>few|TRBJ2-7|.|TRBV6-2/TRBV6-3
CASSYNPEGGYEQYF
TGTGCCAGCAGTTATAATCCAGAAGGGGGCTACGAGCAGTACTTC
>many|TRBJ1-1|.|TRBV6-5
CASSPRGSGTEAFF
TGTGCCAGCAGTCCCCGGGGCTCGGGCACTGAAGCTTTCTTT
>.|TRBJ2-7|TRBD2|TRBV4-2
CASSPSGTSADEQYF
TGTGCCAGCAGCCCATCCGGGACTAGCGCCGATGAGCAGTACTTC
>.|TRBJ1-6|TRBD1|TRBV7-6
CASSFSRTGSDSPLHF
TGTGCCAGCAGCTTCTCCAGGACAGGGTCGGATTCACCCCTCCACTTT
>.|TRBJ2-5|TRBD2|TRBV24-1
CATSETGLAGVKTQYF
TGTGCCACCAGTGAAACGGGACTAGCGGGAGTAAAGACCCAGTACTTC
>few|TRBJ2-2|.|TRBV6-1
CASSEAGRTGELFF
TGTGCCAGCAGTGAAGCGGGACGCACCGGGGAGCTGTTTTTT
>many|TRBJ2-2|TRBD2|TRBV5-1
CASSLAASGRPAGELFF
TGCGCCAGCAGCTTGGCGGCTAGCGGGAGACCGGCGGGGGAGCTGTTTTTT
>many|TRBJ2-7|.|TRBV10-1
CASSESLSGSGYEQYF
TGCGCCAGCAGTGAGTCACTCTCAGGGTCGGGTTACGAGCAGTACTTC
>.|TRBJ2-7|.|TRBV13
CARDLQEEQYF
TGTGCCCGGGACCTTCAAGAGGAGCAGTACTTC
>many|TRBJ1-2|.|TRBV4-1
CASSHRGSNYGYTF
TGCGCCAGCAGCCATAGGGGGTCTAACTATGGCTACACCTTC
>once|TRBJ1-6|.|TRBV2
CASNQGGSPLHF
TGTGCCAGCAACCAGGGAGGCTCACCCCTCCACTTT
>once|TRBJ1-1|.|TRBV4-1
CASSQDRDITEAFF
TGCGCCAGCAGCCAAGATCGGGACATCACTGAAGCTTTCTTT
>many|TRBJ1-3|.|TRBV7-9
CASSSTQVFSGNTIYF
TGTGCCAGCAGCTCGACTCAAGTATTCTCTGGAAACACCATATATTTT
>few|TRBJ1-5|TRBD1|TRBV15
CATSQTGLQHF
TGTGCCACCAGCCAGACAGGGCTCCAGCATTTT
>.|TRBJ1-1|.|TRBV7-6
CASSLWVGEAFF
TGTGCCAGCAGCTTATGGGTCGGTGAAGCTTTCTTT
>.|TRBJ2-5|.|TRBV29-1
CSVDSGAGETQYF
TGCAGCGTTGACTCAGGGGCAGGAGAGACCCAGTACTTC
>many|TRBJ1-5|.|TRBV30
CAWSELSGQPQHF
TGTGCCTGGAGTGAACTCTCGGGTCAGCCCCAGCATTTT
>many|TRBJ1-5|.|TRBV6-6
CASSFPRPSGDQPQHF
TGTGCCAGCAGTTTTCCCCGACCCAGCGGAGATCAGCCCCAGCATTTT
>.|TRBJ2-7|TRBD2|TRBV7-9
CASSLGQRGMGEQYF
TGTGCCAGCAGCTTAGGACAGCGGGGGATGGGCGAGCAGTACTTC
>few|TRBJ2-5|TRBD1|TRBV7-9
CASVKQGGPETQYF
TGTGCCAGCGTAAAACAGGGGGGTCCAGAGACCCAGTACTTC
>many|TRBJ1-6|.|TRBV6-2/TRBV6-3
CASSYYGNNSPLHF
TGTGCCAGCAGTTACTACGGAAATAATTCACCCCTCCACTTT
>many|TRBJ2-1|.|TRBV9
CASSARYFLGGEQFF
TGTGCCAGCAGCGCCCGTTATTTCCTTGGAGGTGAGCAGTTCTTC
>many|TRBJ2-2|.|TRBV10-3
CAIRVGTGELFF
TGTGCCATCCGAGTAGGCACCGGGGAGCTGTTTTTT
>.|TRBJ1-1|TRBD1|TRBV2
CASSQGQASTEAFF
TGTGCCAGCAGTCAGGGACAGGCCAGCACTGAAGCTTTCTTT
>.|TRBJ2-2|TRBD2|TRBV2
CASDGTSLGAGELFF
TGTGCCAGCGACGGGACTAGCCTCGGGGCCGGGGAGCTGTTTTTT
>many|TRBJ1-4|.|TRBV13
CASSSPDGATNEKLFF
TGTGCCAGCAGCTCGCCGGACGGAGCAACTAATGAAAAACTGTTTTTT
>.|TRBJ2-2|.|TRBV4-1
CASSQDRGTGELFF
TGCGCCAGCAGCCAAGATAGGGGGACCGGGGAGCTGTTTTTT
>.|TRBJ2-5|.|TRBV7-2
CASSLEFGFQETQYF
TGTGCCAGCAGCTTAGAATTCGGCTTCCAAGAGACCCAGTACTTC
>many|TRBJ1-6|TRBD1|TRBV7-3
CASSAGTGTSPLHF
TGTGCCAGCAGCGCCGGGACAGGGACATCACCCCTCCACTTT
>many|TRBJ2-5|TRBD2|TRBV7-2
CASSFRLAEETQYF
TGTGCCAGCAGCTTCAGACTAGCGGAAGAGACCCAGTACTTC
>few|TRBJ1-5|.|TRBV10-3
CAISEVNQPQHF
TGTGCCATCAGTGAGGTCAACCAGCCCCAGCATTTT
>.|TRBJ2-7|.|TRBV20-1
CSARGPTGQYF
TGCAGTGCTAGAGGTCCTACTGGGCAGTACTTC
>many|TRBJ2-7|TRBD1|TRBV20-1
CSARRDRSAYEQYF
TGCAGTGCTAGAAGGGACAGGAGTGCCTACGAGCAGTACTTC
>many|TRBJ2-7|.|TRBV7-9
CASSQAKGGSSYEQYF
TGTGCCAGCAGCCAGGCTAAGGGCGGAAGCTCCTACGAGCAGTACTTC
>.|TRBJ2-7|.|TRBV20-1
CSARPGASYEQYF
TGCAGTGCTAGACCCGGGGCCAGCTACGAGCAGTACTTC
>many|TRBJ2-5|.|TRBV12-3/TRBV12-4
CASSLSSDETQYF
TGTGCCAGCAGTCTGTCTAGCGATGAGACCCAGTACTTC
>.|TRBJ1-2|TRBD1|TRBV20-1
CSAWDRHPHGYTF
TGCAGTGCTTGGGACAGGCATCCCCATGGCTACACCTTC
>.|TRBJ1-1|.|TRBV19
CATVPLGRTEAFF
TGTGCCACAGTCCCCCTGGGAAGGACTGAAGCTTTCTTT